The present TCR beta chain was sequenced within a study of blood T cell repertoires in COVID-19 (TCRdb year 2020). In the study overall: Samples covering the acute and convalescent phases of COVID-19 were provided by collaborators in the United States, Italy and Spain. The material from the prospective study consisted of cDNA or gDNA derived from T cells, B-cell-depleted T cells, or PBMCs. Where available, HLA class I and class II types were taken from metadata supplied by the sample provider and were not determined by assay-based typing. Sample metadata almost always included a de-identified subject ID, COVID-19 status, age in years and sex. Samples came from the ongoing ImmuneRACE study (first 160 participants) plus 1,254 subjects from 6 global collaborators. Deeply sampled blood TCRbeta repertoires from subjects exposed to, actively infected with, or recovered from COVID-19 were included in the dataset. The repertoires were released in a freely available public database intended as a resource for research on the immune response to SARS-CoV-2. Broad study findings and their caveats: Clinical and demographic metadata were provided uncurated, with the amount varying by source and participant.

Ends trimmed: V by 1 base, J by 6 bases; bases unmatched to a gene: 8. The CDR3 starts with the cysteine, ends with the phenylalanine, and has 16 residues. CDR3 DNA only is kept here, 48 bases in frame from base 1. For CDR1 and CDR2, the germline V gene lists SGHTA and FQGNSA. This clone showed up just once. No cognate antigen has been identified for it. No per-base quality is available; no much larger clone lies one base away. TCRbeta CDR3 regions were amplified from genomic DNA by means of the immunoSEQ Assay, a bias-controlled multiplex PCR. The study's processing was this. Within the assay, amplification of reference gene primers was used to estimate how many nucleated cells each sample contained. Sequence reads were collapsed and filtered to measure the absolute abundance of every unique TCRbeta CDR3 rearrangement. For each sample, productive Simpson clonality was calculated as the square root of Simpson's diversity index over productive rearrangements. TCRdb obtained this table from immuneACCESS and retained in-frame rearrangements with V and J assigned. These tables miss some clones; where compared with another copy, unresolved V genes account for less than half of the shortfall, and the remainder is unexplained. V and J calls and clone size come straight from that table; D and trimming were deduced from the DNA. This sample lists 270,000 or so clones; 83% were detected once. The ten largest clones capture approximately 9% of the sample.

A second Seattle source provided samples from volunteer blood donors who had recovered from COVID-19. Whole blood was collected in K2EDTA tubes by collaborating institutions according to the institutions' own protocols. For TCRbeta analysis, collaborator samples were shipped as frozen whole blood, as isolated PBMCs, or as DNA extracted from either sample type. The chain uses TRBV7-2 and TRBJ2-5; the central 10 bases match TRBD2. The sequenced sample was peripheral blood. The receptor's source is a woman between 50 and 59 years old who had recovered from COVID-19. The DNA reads TGTGCCAGCAGCTTAGGAGGTAGCGGGGGGACGAAGACCCAGTACTTC. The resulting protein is CASSLGGSGGTKTQYF.